This record covers a single T cell receptor beta chain. These data belong to a study of blood T cell repertoires in COVID-19. Study as a whole: Sites across the United States, Italy and Spain contributed samples from acute and convalescent COVID-19. Sources were T cells, B-cell-depleted T cells, or PBMCs; the material itself was cDNA or gDNA.

Study processing details: Estimation of nucleated cell counts was performed using reference gene primer amplification. Sequencing used immunoSEQ multiplex PCR; TCRdb keeps in-frame clones, though not all of them. The DNA gave D and trimming, while V, J and clone size come from that table. The sample yields more than 200,000 clones, 70% to 90% seen once. The CDR3 runs to 16 residues. Germline trimming cut 1 base from V and 0 bases from J; bases unmatched to any gene: 3. Germline loops: CDR1 SGHVS, CDR2 FNYEAQ. Sequenced: peripheral blood. The chain combines TRBV7-6 with TRBJ2-3, with 8 positions matching TRBD1. The sequence derives from a woman of 80 years or more with acute or convalescent COVID-19. CDR3 amino acids: CASSLERTGSTDTQYF. The CDR3 DNA is TGTGCCAGCAGCTTAGAAAGGACAGGGAGCACAGATACGCAGTATTTT.